Here is one TCR beta chain with its context. What this receptor recognizes is not known. Per-nucleotide qualities are absent, and no much larger clonotype sits a single base away. TCRbeta CDR3 regions were amplified from genomic DNA using the immunoSEQ Assay, a bias-controlled multiplex PCR. In the original analysis: The number of nucleated cells in each sample was estimated from the amplification of reference gene primers within the assay. To quantify the absolute abundance of each unique TCRbeta CDR3 rearrangement, sequence reads were collapsed and filtered. For each sample, productive Simpson clonality was calculated by taking the square root of Simpson's diversity index across productive rearrangements. The table comes from immuneACCESS by way of TCRdb, which keeps in-frame sequences with V and J called. Part of the clones is missing from these tables; in studies checked, under half for an unresolved V gene and the rest for unknown reasons. V and J calls and clone size are as listed in that table; D and trimming were resolved from the DNA. A total of around 100,000 clones appear in this sample, more than 70% of them only once. The leading ten clones occupy 15% to 20% of the sample.

This specimen comes from a study of blood T cell repertoires in COVID-19 (dated by TCRdb to 2018 to 2020). Study-wide context: The collaborator samples originated in the United States, Italy and Spain and spanned the acute and convalescent phases of COVID-19. The material from the prospective study consisted of cDNA or gDNA derived from T cells, B-cell-depleted T cells, or PBMCs. The dataset comprised deeply sampled blood TCRbeta repertoires from subjects exposed to, actively infected with, or recovered from COVID-19. The repertoires were made available in a free public database intended to serve as a resource for research on the immune response to SARS-CoV-2. The samples were drawn from two sources: the first 160 participants of the ongoing ImmuneRACE study, and about 1,300 subjects contributed by 6 global collaborators. Sample metadata almost always included a de-identified subject ID, COVID-19 status, age in years and sex. Where HLA class I and class II types were available, the types were taken from metadata supplied by the sample provider, not from assay-based typing.

Overall study outcomes, separate from this receptor: Clinical and demographic metadata were provided uncurated, with the amount varying by source and participant.

Whole blood was collected in K2EDTA tubes by collaborating institutions according to the institutions' own protocols. For TCRbeta analysis, collaborator samples were shipped as frozen whole blood, as isolated PBMCs, or as DNA extracted from either sample type. The junction shows trimming of 0 bases on V and 3 bases on J, and the gene matches do not reach 2 bases of it. CDR1 is given as SGHRS and CDR2 as YFSETQ, both from the germline V gene. Reading from cysteine to phenylalanine, the CDR3 counts 15 amino acids. Only the CDR3 DNA is retained, 45 bases long and in frame from the first base. The source is a woman aged 80 or over in a cohort sampled during active COVID-19. Rearrangement joined TRBV5-1 to TRBJ2-5; 10 central nucleotides agree with TRBD2. Material: peripheral blood. The CDR3 corresponds to CASSLGTSGKETQYF. The bases are TGCGCCAGCAGCTTGGGGACTAGCGGTAAAGAGACCCAGTACTTC.